What follows is one T cell receptor (beta chain) and its context. The germline V and J ends were trimmed by 2 bases and 5 bases, with 14 bases remaining between them. The CDR3 extends over 15 amino acids. Germline CDR1 and CDR2: SGDLS and YYNGEE. This record belongs to a study of control samples from healthy donors and cancer patients. TCRdb's copy holds only in-frame clones and misses some; the assay was immunoSEQ multiplex PCR. Of 120,000 to 150,000 clones listed, about 85% are singletons. This clonotype was sampled from a woman aged 25 to 39 in good health. The J gene is TRBJ2-1, the V gene TRBV9; D may be TRBD2 (5 bases). The sequencing sample was made of blood. The CDR3, as DNA: TGTGCCAGCAGCGTGAGGGCGACTGCGGACAATGAGCAGTTCTTC. Protein: CASSVRATADNEQFF.